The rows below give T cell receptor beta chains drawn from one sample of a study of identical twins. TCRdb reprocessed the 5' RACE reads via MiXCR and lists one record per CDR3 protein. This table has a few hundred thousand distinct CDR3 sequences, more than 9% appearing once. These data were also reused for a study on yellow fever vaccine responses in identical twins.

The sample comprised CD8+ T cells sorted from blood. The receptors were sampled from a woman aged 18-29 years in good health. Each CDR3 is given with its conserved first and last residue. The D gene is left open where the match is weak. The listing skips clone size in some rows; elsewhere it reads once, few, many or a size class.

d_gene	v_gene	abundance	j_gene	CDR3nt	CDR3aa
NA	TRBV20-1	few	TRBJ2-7	TGCAGTGCCGAGCGGGTGACTGAAGGCGAGCAGTACTTC	CSAERVTEGEQYF
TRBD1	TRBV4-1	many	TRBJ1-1	TGCGCCAGCAGCCAAATACAGGGGGCAGGGACTGAAGCTTTCTTT	CASSQIQGAGTEAFF
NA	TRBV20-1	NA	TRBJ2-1	TGCAGTGCTAGAGAGCGGTGGGGGGGCGTCTACTACAATGAGCAGTTCTTC	CSARERWGGVYYNEQFF
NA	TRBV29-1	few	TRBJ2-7	TGCAGCGTTGGACGCAGCGGAAATCACTACGAGCAGTACTTC	CSVGRSGNHYEQYF
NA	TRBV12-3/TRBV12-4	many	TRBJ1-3	TGTGCCAGCCATCGGGGGTGGGGAAACACCATATATTTT	CASHRGWGNTIYF
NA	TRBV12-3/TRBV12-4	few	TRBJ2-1	TGTGCCAGCAGTCTAGAGCAGATTGTACATGAGCAGTTCTTC	CASSLEQIVHEQFF
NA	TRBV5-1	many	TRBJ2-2	TGCGCCAGCAGCTTGGATGGCGGGGAGCTGTTTTTT	CASSLDGGELFF
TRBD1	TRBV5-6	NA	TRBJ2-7	TGTGCCAGCAGCTGGTCGGGACAGGGGGCCTACGAGCAGTACTTC	CASSWSGQGAYEQYF
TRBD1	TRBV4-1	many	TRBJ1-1	TGCGCCAGCAGCCAATCGACCGGGACAGGGAGTAACACTGAAGCTTTCTTT	CASSQSTGTGSNTEAFF
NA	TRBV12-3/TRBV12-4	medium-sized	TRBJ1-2	TGTGCCAGCTCCCGTTTCGCGGACTATGGCTACACCTTC	CASSRFADYGYTF
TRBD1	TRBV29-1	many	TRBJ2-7	TGCAGCGTTCGTCAGGGGGCCAACTACGAGCAGTACTTC	CSVRQGANYEQYF
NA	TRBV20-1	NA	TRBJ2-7	TGCAGTGCTAGGGAGTCTGGAACCTACGAGCAGTACTTC	CSARESGTYEQYF
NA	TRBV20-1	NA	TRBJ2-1	TGCAGTGCCGCGGGACCGGGGTACAATGAGCAGTTCTTC	CSAAGPGYNEQFF
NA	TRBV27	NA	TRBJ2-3	TGTGCCAGCAGTTTAAGTTCCGGGGTATCGGATACGCAGTATTTT	CASSLSSGVSDTQYF
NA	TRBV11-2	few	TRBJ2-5	TGTGCCAGCAGCCCTAGTTGGGGTCTGGAGGAGACCCAGTACTTC	CASSPSWGLEETQYF
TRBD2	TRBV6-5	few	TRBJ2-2	TGTGCCAGCAGTTACCCCCTAGCGGGACAATTGACCGGGGAGCTGTTTTTT	CASSYPLAGQLTGELFF
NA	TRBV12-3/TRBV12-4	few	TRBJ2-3	TGTGCCAGCGACGGGACTCGCGGCATCACTGATACGCAGTATTTT	CASDGTRGITDTQYF
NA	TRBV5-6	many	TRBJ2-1	TGTGCCAGCAGTCTCGACTACAATGAGCAGTTCTTC	CASSLDYNEQFF
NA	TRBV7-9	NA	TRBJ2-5	TGTGCCAGCAGCTTACCTAGGGTGTCCCAAGAGACCCAGTACTTC	CASSLPRVSQETQYF
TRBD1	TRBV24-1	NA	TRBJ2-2	TGTGCCACCATCGACAGGGACACCGGGGAGCTGTTTTTT	CATIDRDTGELFF
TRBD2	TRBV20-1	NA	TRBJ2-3	TGCAGTGCTACTGGACTAGCGGGGATGAGCACAGATACGCAGTATTTT	CSATGLAGMSTDTQYF
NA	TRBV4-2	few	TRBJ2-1	TGTGCCAGCAGCCAAGATCCTGATAGGGAGAGCAACGGGCTAGGATTCAACAATGAGCAGTTCTTC	CASSQDPDRESNGLGFNNEQFF
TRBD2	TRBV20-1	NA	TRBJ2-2	TGCAGTGCACAGGGACTAGCGGAGGCAAACACCGGGGAGCTGTTTTTT	CSAQGLAEANTGELFF
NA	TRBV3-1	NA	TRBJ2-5	TGTGCCAGCAGCCAAGATTCAGATGGTGGGAGGCCACAAGAGACCCAGTACTTC	CASSQDSDGGRPQETQYF
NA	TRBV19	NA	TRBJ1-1	TGTGCCTGTTTGAGGGATTCGGTTGAAGCTTTCTTT	CACLRDSVEAFF
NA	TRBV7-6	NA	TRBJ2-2	TGTGCCAGCAGCTTAGCCCTTGCGTTTGTGAACACCGGGGAGCTGTTTTTT	CASSLALAFVNTGELFF
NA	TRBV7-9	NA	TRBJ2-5	TGTGCCAGCAGCCCCCCCCCTGAGGAGACCCAGTACTTC	CASSPPPEETQYF
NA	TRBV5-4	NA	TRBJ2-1	TGTGCCAGCAGCTTGGCCTTTGCTAGCTCCTACAATGAGCAGTTCTTC	CASSLAFASSYNEQFF
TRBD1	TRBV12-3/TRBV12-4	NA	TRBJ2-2	TGTGCCAGCAGTCAGACAGGGGGAATCGGGGAGCTGTTTTTT	CASSQTGGIGELFF
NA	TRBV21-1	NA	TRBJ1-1	TGTGCCAGCAGCAAAGATCGGCGGGGTACTGAAGCTTTCTTT	CASSKDRRGTEAFF
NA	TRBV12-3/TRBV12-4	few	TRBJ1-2	TGTGCCAGCAGCTATGGAGGGGGACATGGCTACACCTTC	CASSYGGGHGYTF
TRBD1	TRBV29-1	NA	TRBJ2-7	TGCAGCGTTGAGCAGACCGGGACAGCCTCCTACGAGCAGTACTTC	CSVEQTGTASYEQYF
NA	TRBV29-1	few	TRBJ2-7	TGCAGCGTTGAAGGTGCGGGGGCGATCCCTAACGGCGAGCAGTACTTC	CSVEGAGAIPNGEQYF